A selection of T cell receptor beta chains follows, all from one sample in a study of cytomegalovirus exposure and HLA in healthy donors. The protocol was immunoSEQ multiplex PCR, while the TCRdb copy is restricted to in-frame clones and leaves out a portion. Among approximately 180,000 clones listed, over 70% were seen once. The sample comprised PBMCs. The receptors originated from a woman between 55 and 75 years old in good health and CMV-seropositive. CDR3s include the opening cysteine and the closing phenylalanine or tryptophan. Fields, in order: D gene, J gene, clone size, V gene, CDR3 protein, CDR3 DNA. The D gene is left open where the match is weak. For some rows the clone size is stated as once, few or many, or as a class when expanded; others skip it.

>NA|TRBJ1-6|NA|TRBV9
CASSVGQGRGSPLHF
TGTGCCAGCAGCGTAGGCCAGGGGAGAGGGTCACCCCTCCACTTT
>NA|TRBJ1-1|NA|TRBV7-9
CASSFIRRENTEAFF
TGTGCCAGCAGCTTCATCCGCCGGGAAAACACTGAAGCTTTCTTT
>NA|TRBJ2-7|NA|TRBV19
CASSKTARYEQYF
TGTGCCAGTAGTAAGACAGCCCGCTACGAGCAGTACTTC
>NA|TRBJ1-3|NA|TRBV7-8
CASSLFLPAAGLSGNTIYF
TGTGCCAGCAGCTTATTTCTCCCTGCCGCCGGACTCTCTGGAAACACCATATATTTT
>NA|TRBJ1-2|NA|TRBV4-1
CASSARQSRLGYTF
TGCGCCAGCAGCGCGAGACAGTCAAGACTTGGCTACACCTTC
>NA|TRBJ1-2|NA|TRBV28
CASSFRGYTF
TGTGCCAGCAGTTTTAGAGGCTACACCTTC
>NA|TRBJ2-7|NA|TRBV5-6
CASSPGGSRRYYEQYF
TGTGCCAGCAGCCCCGGCGGTAGCCGCCGGTACTACGAGCAGTACTTC
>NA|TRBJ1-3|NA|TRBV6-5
CASSPTGSSGNTIYF
TGTGCCAGCAGTCCCACAGGGAGCTCTGGAAACACCATATATTTT
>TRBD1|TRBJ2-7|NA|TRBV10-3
CAISEGAGTGGYEQYF
TGTGCCATCAGTGAAGGGGCCGGGACAGGGGGGTACGAGCAGTACTTC
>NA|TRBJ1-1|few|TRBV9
CASSVAPTGNTEAFF
TGTGCCAGCAGCGTAGCCCCGACAGGGAACACTGAAGCTTTCTTT
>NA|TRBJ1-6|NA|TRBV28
CASSFPHLRGRLNNSPLHF
TGTGCCAGCAGTTTTCCTCACTTAAGGGGCAGGCTGAATAATTCACCCCTCCACTTT
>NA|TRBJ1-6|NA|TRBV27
CASSLGPGQSSSSYNSPLHF
TGTGCCAGCAGTTTAGGGCCTGGACAGTCCTCGAGCTCCTATAATTCACCCCTCCACTTT
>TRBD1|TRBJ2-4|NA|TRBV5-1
CASRQGNENSQYF
TGCGCCAGCCGACAGGGGAACGAAAACAGTCAGTACTTC
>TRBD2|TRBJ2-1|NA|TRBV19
CASSSRLAGGFLSSYNEQFF
TGTGCCAGTAGTAGCCGACTAGCGGGAGGTTTCCTCAGCTCCTACAATGAGCAGTTCTTC
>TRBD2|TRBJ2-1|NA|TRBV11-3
CASSLEGAGVNEQFF
TGTGCCAGCAGCTTAGAAGGTGCGGGGGTGAATGAGCAGTTCTTC
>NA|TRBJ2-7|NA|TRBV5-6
CASSLDLGVSSEQYF
TGTGCCAGCAGCTTGGATCTAGGGGTATCCTCCGAGCAGTACTTC
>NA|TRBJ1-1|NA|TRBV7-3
CASSLRGVYTEAFF
TGTGCCAGCAGCTTAAGGGGGGTTTACACTGAAGCTTTCTTT
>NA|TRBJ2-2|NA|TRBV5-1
CASSSTVTGELFF
TGCGCCAGCAGCTCGACTGTCACCGGGGAGCTGTTTTTT
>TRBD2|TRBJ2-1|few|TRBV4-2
CASSQATTSVGPEQFF
TGTGCCAGCAGCCAAGCGACGACTAGCGTGGGCCCTGAGCAGTTCTTC
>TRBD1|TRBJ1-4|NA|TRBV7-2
CASSIRQGPTTNEKLFF
TGTGCCAGCAGCATCCGACAGGGACCAACAACTAATGAAAAACTGTTTTTT
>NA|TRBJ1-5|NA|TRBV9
CATYFRGYSNQPQHF
TGTGCCACTTACTTCAGGGGCTATAGCAATCAGCCCCAGCATTTT
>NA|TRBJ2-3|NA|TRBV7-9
CATTYGDTGTDTQYF
TGTGCCACCACGTACGGGGACACCGGCACAGATACGCAGTATTTT
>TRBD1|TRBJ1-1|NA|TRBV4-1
CASSQDRRGLEAFF
TGCGCCAGCAGCCAAGATCGGAGGGGGCTGGAAGCTTTCTTT
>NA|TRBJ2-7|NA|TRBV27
CASSFASESYEQYF
TGTGCCAGCAGTTTTGCTAGCGAAAGCTACGAGCAGTACTTC
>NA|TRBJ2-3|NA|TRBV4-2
CASSQDGGWDTQYF
TGTGCCAGCAGCCAGGACGGGGGATGGGATACGCAGTATTTT
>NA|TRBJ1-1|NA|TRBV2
CASGTSNTEAFF
TGTGCCAGCGGGACATCTAACACTGAAGCTTTCTTT
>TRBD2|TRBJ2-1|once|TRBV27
CASSLAGVKNEQFF
TGTGCCAGCAGTTTGGCGGGAGTGAAAAATGAGCAGTTCTTC
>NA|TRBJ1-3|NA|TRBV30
CAWSVTGRVFGNTIYF
TGTGCCTGGAGCGTGACAGGACGAGTCTTTGGAAACACCATATATTTT
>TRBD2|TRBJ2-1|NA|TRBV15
CATQGTSGTYNEQFF
TGTGCCACCCAAGGGACTAGCGGGACCTACAATGAGCAGTTCTTC
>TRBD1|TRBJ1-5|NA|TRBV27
CASSSLDRGNQPQHF
TGTGCCAGCAGTTCTCTGGACAGGGGGAATCAGCCCCAGCATTTT
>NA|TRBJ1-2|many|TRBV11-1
CASSLHQGEDGYTF
TGTGCCAGCAGCTTACACCAGGGCGAGGATGGCTACACCTTC
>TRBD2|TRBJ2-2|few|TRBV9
CASSGLAGGRPLNTGELFF
TGTGCCAGCAGCGGACTAGCGGGAGGCCGGCCCCTGAACACCGGGGAGCTGTTTTTT
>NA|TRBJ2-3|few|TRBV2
CASPHTDTQYF
TGTGCCAGCCCCCACACAGATACGCAGTATTTT
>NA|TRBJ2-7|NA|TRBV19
CASSITVDYEQYF
TGTGCCAGTAGTATTACGGTAGACTACGAGCAGTACTTC
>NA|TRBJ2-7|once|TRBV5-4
CASSDPGQTTYEQYF
TGTGCCAGCAGCGACCCGGGACAAACCACCTACGAGCAGTACTTC
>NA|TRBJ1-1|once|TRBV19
CASSLDSLNTEAFF
TGTGCCAGTAGTCTCGACAGCCTGAACACTGAAGCTTTCTTT
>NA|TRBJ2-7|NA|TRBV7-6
CASSLGEGPYEQYF
TGTGCCAGCAGCTTAGGTGAGGGCCCCTACGAGCAGTACTTC
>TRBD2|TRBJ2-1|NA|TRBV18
CASSLNSGTSVYNEQFF
TGTGCCAGCTCACTCAACTCCGGGACTAGCGTCTACAATGAGCAGTTCTTC
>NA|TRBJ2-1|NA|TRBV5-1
CASSLDRGRDEQFF
TGCGCCAGCAGCTTGGACAGGGGGAGGGATGAGCAGTTCTTC